The TCR beta chain under discussion was sequenced for a study of blood T cell repertoires in COVID-19. Background on the study: Specimens from acute and convalescent COVID-19 originated in the United States, Italy and Spain. Sources were T cells, B-cell-depleted T cells, or PBMCs; the material itself was cDNA or gDNA.

Per the study methods: Nucleated cell number was recorded as an estimate derived from reference gene primer amplification. The assay was immunoSEQ multiplex PCR, and TCRdb's table has in-frame clones only and misses some. For V, J and clone size, that table is used; D and trimming come from the DNA. The sample shows 160,000 or so clones, roughly 74% of them seen only once. The ends were cut back, 5 bases at V and 0 bases at J, with 17 bases in the middle. This CDR3 region has 17 residues. CDR1 is LNHDA and CDR2 is SQIVND in the germline V gene (reference sequence). This clone was seen a few times. This sequence joins TRBV19 and TRBJ1-5; D is undetermined. Sequencing used peripheral blood. This sequence was found in a woman at least 80 years old with acute or convalescent COVID-19. For the CDR3, the DNA is TGTGCCAGTAGTTTACTCCGGGGATCTTATAGCAATCAGCCCCAGCATTTT. Encoded protein: CASSLLRGSYSNQPQHF.